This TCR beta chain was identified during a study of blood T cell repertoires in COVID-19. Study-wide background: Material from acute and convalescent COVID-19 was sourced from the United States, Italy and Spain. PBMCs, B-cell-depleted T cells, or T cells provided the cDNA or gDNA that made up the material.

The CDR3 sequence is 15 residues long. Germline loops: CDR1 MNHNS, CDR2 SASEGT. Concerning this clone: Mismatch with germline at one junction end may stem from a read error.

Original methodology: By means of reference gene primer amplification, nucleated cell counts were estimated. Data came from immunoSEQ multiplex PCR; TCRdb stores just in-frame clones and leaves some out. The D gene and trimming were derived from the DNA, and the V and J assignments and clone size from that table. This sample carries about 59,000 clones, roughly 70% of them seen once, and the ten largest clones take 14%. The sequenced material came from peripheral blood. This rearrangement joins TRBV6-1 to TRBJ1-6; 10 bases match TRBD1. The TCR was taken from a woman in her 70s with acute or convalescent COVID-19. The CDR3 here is CASREGTGEYSPLHF. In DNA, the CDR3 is TGTGCCAGCAGGGAAGGGACAGGGGAGTATTCACCCCTCCACTTT.